The sequence of this T cell receptor (beta chain) was determined in a study of T cells in Graves' hyperthyroidism and ophthalmopathy. Study outcomes and limitations: Blood also carried most thyroid clonotypes expanded above 0.001.

CDR3 length: 15 residues. Germline trimming cut 0 bases from V and 7 bases from J; bases unmatched to any gene: 12. Germline V gene data show CDR1 as DFQATT and CDR2 as SNEGSKA (reference sequence). The source material, RNA transcripts, was used to amplify TCR beta CDR3 regions. The primer set for the first-round RT-PCR of the TCR CDR3 was HTBI. TCRdb reprocessed the multiplex PCR reads with MiXCR, giving one entry per CDR3 protein. The data contain more than 350,000 distinct CDR3 sequences, 13% to 15% of them singletons. This clonotype was recorded a few times. Antigen: not known. The sequenced sample consisted of blood. The TCR sequence derives from a woman aged 55-70 years with Graves' ophthalmopathy. The J gene is TRBJ2-7, the V gene TRBV20-1; 7 positions agree with TRBD2. The CDR3 nucleotides are TGCAGTGCTAGAGATGTTGCTAGCGGAACGGGAGAGCAGTACTTC. Encoded protein: CSARDVASGTGEQYF.